The 11 T cell receptor beta chains listed next were all sequenced from one sample in a study of T-cell memory formation after mild COVID-19 (dated by TCRdb to 2020 to 2023). Library prep was done by 5' RACE. The run used an Illumina NovaSeq 6000. Using fastp at Q25 and MiXCR, TCRdb reprocessed the public reads and kept productive beta chains. Rows are combined by CDR3 protein, so each entry shows the most common genes and DNA. In this sample the table shows 400,000 to 500,000 distinct CDR3 sequences, over 15% of which occur a single time. In total, the top ten clones hold about 22% of the sample. What was sequenced was PBMCs or a T cell subset sorted from them (not recorded which). Every receptor here comes from a man aged 18 to 29 who had mild COVID-19 (a few samples of this study predate the infection). The sample titles of this study are shuffled in the database, so cell type and time point are left out; the donor was told from shared clones.

The chain uses TRBV20-1 and TRBJ1-5, with D unresolved. CDR3 length: 15 residues. V shed 1 base and J shed 0 bases, with 10 bases lying between them. From germline, CDR1 is DFQATT and CDR2 SNEGSKA (reference sequence). In DNA, the CDR3 is TGCAGTGCTAGAGTCGACGGCAATAGCAATCAGCCCCAGCATTTT. It translates to CSARVDGNSNQPQHF.

The chain has TRBV27 and TRBJ2-3, with 8 bases that match TRBD1. The V gene's germline CDR1 is MNHEY and CDR2 SMNVEV (reference sequence). This CDR3 is 16 amino acids long. The J segment lost 2 bases and the V segment lost 6 bases, leaving 10 bases of the junction unmatched. The CDR3 sequence is CASSLIRTGTTDTQYF. The CDR3 region has the DNA TGTGCCAGCAGCCTAATAAGGACAGGGACCACAGATACGCAGTATTTT.

This clonotype was counted only a few times. The chain joins TRBV7-6 to TRBJ2-2; D is unresolved. The CDR3 covers 15 residues. The germline gives CDR1 SGHVS, CDR2 FNYEAQ. Trimming pared 2 bases from V and 4 bases from J, leaving 11 bases between. CDR3 coding DNA: TGTGCCAGCAGCTTACAATCTCGGAGCACCGGGGAGCTGTTTTTT. It translates to CASSLQSRSTGELFF.

This rearrangement joins TRBV12-3 or TRBV12-4 to TRBJ1-1; a possible D gene is TRBD1 (5 bases). The V gene lost 3 bases and the J gene lost 6 bases, with 14 bases spanning the gap. The CDR3 contains 14 residues. The CDR3 DNA reads TGTGCCAGCAGTTTTTTCGGGGGAGCGGCTGAAGCTTTCTTT. This sequence encodes CASSFFGGAAEAFF.

The CDR3 DNA reads TGTGCCAGCTGCACGTACAGGAGAATCTCTGGAAACACCATATATTTT. It encodes CASCTYRRISGNTIYF. The chain joins TRBV27 to TRBJ1-3, with D possibly being TRBD1 (5 bases). Trimming removed 8 bases at V and 0 bases at J, with 17 bases between. In germline, CDR1 is MNHEY, CDR2 SMNVEV (reference sequence). The CDR3 loop spans 16 amino acids.

This clonotype was seen more than once but under ten times. This chain joins TRBV10-3 and TRBJ2-3, with no clear D. The ends were cut back, 2 bases at V and 1 base at J, with 4 bases in the middle. The CDR3 has 13 amino acids. The germline gives CDR1 ENHRY, CDR2 SYGVKD. The CDR3 sequence: CAISEAGTDTQYF. As DNA, the CDR3 is TGTGCCATCAGTGAGGCGGGCACAGATACGCAGTATTTT.

V is TRBV6-1 and J is TRBJ2-5, with 7 bases lining up with TRBD1. From germline, CDR1 is MNHNS and CDR2 SASEGT. There are 16 residues in the CDR3. V trimming: 4 bases; J trimming: 1 base; junction bases outside the gene matches: 9. The CDR3 DNA follows: TGTGCCAGCAGTGCTTTAAACAGGGGACGCCAAGAGACCCAGTACTTC. Protein sequence: CASSALNRGRQETQYF.

This clonotype occurred a few times. The chain uses TRBV7-2 and TRBJ2-7; possible D gene TRBD1, 5 bases. CDR1 and CDR2 (germline): SGHTA, FQGNSA. V was clipped by 1 base and J by 2 bases, with 6 bases between them. This CDR3 contains 13 residues. The CDR3 nucleotides are TGTGCCAGCAGCTTAGGACAGCCCTACGAGCAGTACTTC. Amino acid sequence: CASSLGQPYEQYF.

The V call is TRBV5-1, the J call TRBJ2-5; D may match TRBD1 or TRBD2 (5 bases each). The V and J ends lost 4 bases and 4 bases respectively, with 17 bases between them. Looked up from germline, CDR1 is SGHRS and CDR2 is YFSETQ. The length of the CDR3 is 15 residues. The CDR3: CASSDLEGRGETQYF. CDR3 nucleotides: TGCGCCAGCAGCGACCTAGAGGGTAGGGGAGAGACCCAGTACTTC. The variable domain in full, completed from reference TRBV5-1 and TRBJ2-5, reads KAGVTQTPRYLIKTRGQQVTLSCSPISGHRSVSWYQQTPGQGLQFLFEYFSETQRNKGNFPGRFSGRQFSNSRSEMNVSTLELGDSALYLCASSDLEGRGETQYFGPGTRLLVL.

This chain uses TRBV10-3 with TRBJ2-7; D unresolved. This CDR3 has 12 amino acids. Germline V gene lookup returns CDR1 ENHRY and CDR2 SYGVKD. Trimming removed 5 bases from V and 4 bases from J, with 9 bases in between. The CDR3: CAISTALYEQYF. Written as DNA, the CDR3 is TGTGCCATCAGTACCGCTTTGTACGAGCAGTACTTC.

The CDR3 coding sequence is TGTGCCACCATTGGACCGGGCACAGATACGCAGTATTTT. Its protein product is CATIGPGTDTQYF. The V gene is TRBV24-1, the J gene TRBJ2-3, with D uncertain. The CDR3 sequence is 13 residues long. The germline V gene has CDR1 KGHDR and CDR2 SFDVKD. V dropped 8 bases and J dropped 1 base, with 9 bases sitting between them.